This is a list of T cell receptor beta chains from one sample in a study of T-cell reconstitution after alpha-beta-depleted transplantation in children. TCRdb re-derived calls from the PCR reads in MiXCR, one entry per CDR3 protein. The data show about 120,000 distinct CDR3 sequences, 20% to 25% seen once. Here the sequenced sample was PBMCs, mostly from graft donor cells, taken 180 days after TCRalphabeta/CD19-depleted stem cell transplant. Receptors originate from a male patient aged 2 to 10 who had a stem cell transplant for chronic granulomatous disease, so the T cells may come from the graft donor. CDR3s include the opening cysteine and the closing phenylalanine or tryptophan.

TRBV12-3/TRBV12-4	TRBJ2-3	CASSFFRGYGTDTQYF
TRBV20-1	TRBJ2-3	CSAPFGDTQYF
TRBV3-1	TRBJ1-2	CASSQERDRGHYGYTF
TRBV5-1	TRBJ1-2	CASSLAMAMGNRGYTF
TRBV29-1	TRBJ2-7	CSGTGRRNEQYF
TRBV5-1	TRBJ2-1	CASGPRAPDNEQFF
TRBV12-3/TRBV12-4	TRBJ2-2	CASSLVLSGVTNTGELFF
TRBV12-3/TRBV12-4	TRBJ1-2	CASSVGQGNYGYTF
TRBV7-2	TRBJ2-7	CASSLGRGNYEQYF
TRBV29-1	TRBJ1-1	CSGHRGGVTEAFF
TRBV3-1	TRBJ2-7	CASSPRGLAGRSLYEQYF
TRBV6-1	TRBJ2-2	CASTGTGVDTGELFF
TRBV4-2	TRBJ2-5	CASSLTSGEKETQYF
TRBV20-1	TRBJ2-7	CSARDLTSGGIYEQYF
TRBV11-2	TRBJ2-7	CASSLISGLDSKQYF
TRBV3-1	TRBJ2-1	CASSQGLAGVGEQFF
TRBV10-3	TRBJ1-1	CAISRDSFSTEAFF
TRBV27	TRBJ1-5	CASSPEVGRGKPQHF
TRBV9	TRBJ2-5	CASSPWDSQETQYF
TRBV18	TRBJ1-1	CASSQGGATEAFF
TRBV5-1	TRBJ1-1	CASSSGTGITEAFF
TRBV7-9	TRBJ2-7	CASSLSFSRTTSYEQYF
TRBV20-1	TRBJ2-7	CSATERTEEQYF
TRBV7-9	TRBJ1-2	CASSARGGRSGYTF
TRBV12-3/TRBV12-4	TRBJ2-7	CASSWGTVYEQYF
TRBV15	TRBJ2-3	CATSRDRFSGVDTQYF
TRBV29-1	TRBJ2-2	CSVGQGNTGELFF
TRBV7-6	TRBJ2-5	CASSPGLAGHGTQYF
TRBV5-1	TRBJ2-1	CASSLGRLSSGSYNNEQFF
TRBV19	TRBJ2-3	CASSPGGNTDTQYF
TRBV7-2	TRBJ1-1	CASSLAGAAPEAFF
TRBV28	TRBJ2-6	CASSLGVNPRSGANGLTF
TRBV6-5	TRBJ2-5	CASSYRIGVQETQYF
TRBV20-1	TRBJ2-1	CSALLAGARNEQFF
TRBV5-1	TRBJ2-3	CASKVGLTDTQYF
TRBV27	TRBJ2-7	CASSTGLAGVEQYF
TRBV5-1	TRBJ2-4	CASGEIAGAAKNIQYF
TRBV6-2/TRBV6-3	TRBJ2-7	CASQRTSGSYEQYF
TRBV12-3/TRBV12-4	TRBJ2-3	CASSLSSRERTDTQYF
TRBV5-1	TRBJ2-3	CASSPTSGYSTDTQYF
TRBV4-2	TRBJ2-7	CASSQVGQGAAYEQYF
TRBV18	TRBJ2-1	CASSPPASHEQFF
TRBV20-1	TRBJ2-3	CSASSGTSTDTQYF
TRBV7-9	TRBJ1-5	CASSLIQGAFHQPQHF
TRBV29-1	TRBJ2-5	CSVEVWGETQYF
TRBV29-1	TRBJ2-3	CSVEASGKTDTQYF
TRBV5-4	TRBJ2-7	CASSLVDGVYEQYF
TRBV5-1	TRBJ1-2	CASSPRGQDGYTF
TRBV12-3/TRBV12-4	TRBJ2-7	CASSLNGYEQYF
TRBV7-2	TRBJ1-4	CASRGTAATNEKLFF
TRBV7-7	TRBJ2-1	CASSSGLAGALRQFF
TRBV28	TRBJ2-7	CASSLSDSSYEQYF
TRBV24-1	TRBJ2-6	CATSDSRSGANGLTF
TRBV5-1	TRBJ2-7	CASSLSRLAGSYEQYF
TRBV5-6	TRBJ2-7	CASSLEGGEQYF